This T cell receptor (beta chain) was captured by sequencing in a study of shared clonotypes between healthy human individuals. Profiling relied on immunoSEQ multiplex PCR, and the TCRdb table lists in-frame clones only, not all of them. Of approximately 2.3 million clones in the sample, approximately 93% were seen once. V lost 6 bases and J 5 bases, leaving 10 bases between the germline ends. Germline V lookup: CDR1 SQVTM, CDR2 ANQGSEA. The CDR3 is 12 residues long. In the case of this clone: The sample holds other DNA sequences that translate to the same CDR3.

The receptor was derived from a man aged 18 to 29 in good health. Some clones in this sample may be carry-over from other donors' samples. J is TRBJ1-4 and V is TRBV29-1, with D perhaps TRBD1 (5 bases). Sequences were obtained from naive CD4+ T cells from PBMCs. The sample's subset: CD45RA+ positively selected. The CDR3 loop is CSVDPGNEKLFF. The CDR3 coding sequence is TGCAGCGTAGATCCAGGGAATGAAAAACTGTTTTTT.